Given below is one T cell receptor beta chain in context. The entry originates in a study of tumor and adjacent non-tumor tissue in lung cancer. RNA was extracted from bulk tissue without any cell sorting. Three rounds of nested PCR, following a modified ARM-PCR protocol, produced the TCRbeta library. TCRdb re-analysed the multiplex PCR reads in MiXCR, keeping a single row per CDR3 protein. Altogether about 110,000 distinct CDR3 sequences are present, under 90% being singletons, with the ten largest covering approximately 22%. V lost 6 bases, J lost 5 bases, and 12 bases stayed unmatched. This CDR3 comprises 15 residues. Germline CDR1 reads MNHEY; CDR2 reads SVGAGI.

Source material: lung tumor tissue. The source of this sequence is a man between 65 and 80 years old with non-small cell lung cancer. The chain joins TRBV6-5 to TRBJ1-1; 7 nucleotides line up with TRBD1. The CDR3 region is CASRTGTVLVTEAFF. The CDR3 nucleotides are TGTGCCAGCAGAACCGGGACAGTGTTGGTTACTGAAGCTTTCTTT.